Below, 21 T cell receptor beta chains from the same sample are listed, as sequenced in a study of blood T cell repertoires in COVID-19 (dated by TCRdb to the early 2020s). To prepare the library, the immunoSEQ multiplex PCR assay was applied. This immuneACCESS table, as held by TCRdb, lists in-frame sequences with V and J called but not all clones. Of the missing ones, under half trace to an unresolved V gene in checked studies; the others have no known cause. The sample has some 210,000 clones on record, about 86% of them singletons. The ten largest account for around 9% of the sample. Material: PBMCs or T cells enriched from blood (not recorded which). Every receptor here comes from a woman aged 50 to 60 with acute COVID-19.

The chain recombines TRBV3-1 (or the pseudogene TRBV3-2) with TRBJ1-6; D uncertain. The CDR3 has 14 residues. V was pared by 2 bases and J by 6 bases, with 8 bases between. The germline V gene encodes CDR1 LGHDT and CDR2 YNNKEL (reference sequence). In nucleotides, the CDR3 is TGTGCCAGCAGCCAAACTGGAGTTAATTCACCCCTCCACTTT. It is translated as CASSQTGVNSPLHF.

The rearrangement uses TRBV12-3 or TRBV12-4 and TRBJ1-1; D not certain. This CDR3 has 13 amino acids. V was cut by 5 bases and J by 0 bases, with 7 bases left in between. The CDR3 DNA sequence: TGTGCCAGCAGTCGGACTGTGAACACTGAAGCTTTCTTT. This codes for CASSRTVNTEAFF.

The CDR3 here is CASSQGIATYGYTF. CDR3 bases: TGTGCCAGCAGTCAGGGCATTGCTACCTATGGCTACACCTTC. The chain uses TRBV6-5 and TRBJ1-2; the D gene is possibly TRBD1 (5 bases). Germline V lookup: CDR1 MNHEY, CDR2 SVGAGI. V gave up 5 bases and J gave up 4 bases, with 14 bases separating them. The CDR3 length is 14 residues.

The V gene is TRBV3-1 (or the pseudogene TRBV3-2), the J gene TRBJ2-7; 9 bases fit TRBD1. V dropped 4 bases and J dropped 7; count of bases not matched to a gene: 8. This CDR3 is 14 amino acids long. The germline V gene has CDR1 LGHDT and CDR2 YNNKEL (reference sequence). The CDR3 loop reads CASSRGQGVGEQYF. The CDR3 nucleotides are TGTGCCAGCAGCCGGGGACAGGGAGTAGGTGAGCAGTACTTC.

The chain links TRBV10-3 to TRBJ2-3, with D possibly being TRBD1 (5 bases). V lost 10 bases and J 0 bases, leaving 17 bases between the germline ends. Germline V CDR1 and CDR2: ENHRY, SYGVKD. There are 15 residues in the CDR3. The CDR3 region has the DNA TGTGCCACCCGGTTCGACAGTTCTAGCACAGATACGCAGTATTTT. Encoded protein: CATRFDSSSTDTQYF.

V gene TRBV11-2 combines with J gene TRBJ2-7; TRBD2 might be the D (6 bases). V was trimmed by 8 bases and J by 6 bases, leaving 11 bases between them. The CDR3 runs to 11 residues. Germline V gene sequence: CDR1 SGHAT, CDR2 FQNNGV. This chain's CDR3 is CASWMGGEQYF. The CDR3 bases are TGTGCCAGCTGGATGGGGGGCGAGCAGTACTTC.

This clone was recorded a few times. This sequence joins TRBV7-9 and TRBJ2-7; 9 nucleotides align to TRBD1. The CDR3 loop spans 14 amino acids. CDR1 SEHNR and CDR2 FQNEAQ come from the germline V gene (reference sequence). V trimming: 5 bases; J trimming: 0 bases; junction bases outside the gene matches: 2. The CDR3 protein is CASSKGQGSYEQYF. The CDR3 nucleotides are TGTGCCAGCAGCAAGGGACAGGGCTCCTACGAGCAGTACTTC.

The gene calls are TRBV3-1 (or the pseudogene TRBV3-2) and TRBJ2-7, with 9 bases fitting TRBD1. V gave up 3 bases and J gave up 6 bases; unmatched junction bases: 12. The CDR3 extends over 16 amino acids. In germline, CDR1 is LGHDT, CDR2 YNNKEL (reference sequence). CDR3 loop: CASSQGGTGLVGEQYF. CDR3 sequence (DNA): TGTGCCAGCAGCCAGGGGGGGACAGGGTTAGTCGGCGAGCAGTACTTC.

The genes are TRBV18 and TRBJ1-5; D ambiguous. The CDR3 contains 13 residues. Germline V CDR1 and CDR2: KGHSH, LQKENI. Trimming stripped 5 bases from V and 5 bases from J, with 10 bases between. CDR3 residues: CASSSISDQPQHF. The CDR3 coding sequence is TGTGCCAGCTCATCGATCAGTGATCAGCCCCAGCATTTT.

This chain uses TRBV4-3 with TRBJ2-7; TRBD1 might be the D (6 bases). The CDR3 spans 14 residues. From germline, CDR1 is LGHNA and CDR2 YSLEER. Trimming took off 3 bases at V and 1 base at J, with 10 bases between the two ends. CDR3 DNA sequence: TGCGCCAGCAGCCAGGGACATCCTTCCTACGAGCAGTACTTC. Encoded protein: CASSQGHPSYEQYF.

The chain carries TRBV6-4 and TRBJ1-1, with TRBD1 matching 7 bases. The germline gives CDR1 MRHNA, CDR2 SNTAGT. This CDR3 is built from 14 residues. V was clipped by 6 bases and J by 3 bases; unmatched bases: 7. In nucleotides, the CDR3 is TGTGCCAGCAGCGACGGGACAGAACACACTGAAGCTTTCTTT. It codes for CASSDGTEHTEAFF.

The rearrangement links TRBV5-1 to TRBJ2-2; 7 positions match TRBD1. The V gene end was trimmed by 4 bases and the J gene end by 6 bases; junction bases not matched to a gene: 6. This CDR3 has 14 amino acids. Germline loops: CDR1 SGHRS, CDR2 YFSETQ. The CDR3 is CASSGLTGPGELFF. The CDR3 region has the DNA TGCGCCAGCAGCGGGCTGACAGGGCCCGGGGAGCTGTTTTTT.

The chain links TRBV7-2 to TRBJ2-5, with 9 bases that match TRBD2. V lost 6 bases to trimming and J lost 2 bases; unmatched junction nucleotides: 10. Germline CDR1 reads SGHTA; CDR2 reads FQGNSA. The CDR3 has 16 amino acids. The CDR3 DNA reads as TGTGCCAGCAGGGAACCCTTGACTAGCGGTCAAGAGACCCAGTACTTC. This gives the protein CASREPLTSGQETQYF.

The genes are TRBV28 and TRBJ1-2; D is possibly TRBD1 (6 bases). Trimming took 5 bases from V and 8 from J, leaving 18 bases between them. The CDR3 spans 14 residues. Germline-derived CDR1 and CDR2 are MDHEN and SYDVKM. The CDR3 DNA follows: TGTGCCAGCAGTAGCGGACAGCAAGTGGGCGGCTACACCTTC. Translated, it gives CASSSGQQVGGYTF.

The chain uses TRBV3-1 (or the pseudogene TRBV3-2) and TRBJ2-7; D uncertain. V lost 1 base, J lost 3 bases, and 10 bases lay in between. The CDR3 sequence is 14 residues long. Per germline, CDR1 LGHDT and CDR2 YNNKEL (reference sequence). The CDR3 loop reads CASSQAHINYEQYF. CDR3 in DNA: TGTGCCAGCAGCCAAGCTCACATTAACTACGAGCAGTACTTC.

J is TRBJ2-6 and V is TRBV10-3, with D maybe TRBD1 (6 bases). There are 20 residues in the CDR3. Trimming removed 3 bases at V and 0 bases at J, with 21 bases between. Germline assignment: CDR1 ENHRY and CDR2 SYGVKD. The CDR3 sequence: CAISDPQAQGILSGANVLTF. As DNA, the CDR3 is TGTGCCATCAGTGATCCACAAGCGCAGGGGATACTCTCTGGGGCCAACGTCCTGACTTTC.

The V gene is TRBV6-1, the J gene TRBJ1-6, with 8 bases aligning to TRBD1. J was trimmed by 5 bases and V by 0 bases; bases with no gene match: 9. Germline V gives CDR1 MNHNS, CDR2 SASEGT. The CDR3 is made up of 18 amino acids. The CDR3 here is CASSEALAGGANNSPLHF. CDR3 nucleotides: TGTGCCAGCAGTGAAGCGCTAGCAGGGGGCGCAAATAATTCACCCCTCCACTTT.

This sequence joins TRBV6-5 and TRBJ2-2; 8 positions match TRBD1. Trimming took 5 bases from V and 3 from J; bases not matched to a gene: 5. This CDR3 has 15 residues. Germline lookup yields CDR1 MNHEY and CDR2 SVGAGI. This chain's CDR3 is CASSQTGVYTGELFF. For the CDR3, the DNA is TGTGCCAGCAGTCAGACAGGGGTTTACACCGGGGAGCTGTTTTTT.

This clone was counted between two and nine times. At one of its ends the junction is not consistent with the germline gene, which may arise from a read error. The chain couples TRBV18 to TRBJ2-3; no firm D call. CDR1 is KGHSH, CDR2 LQKENI, per germline. The CDR3 contains 15 residues. In DNA form, the CDR3 reads TGTGCCAGCTCGCCACCGGGCCAAAAGTCAGATACGCAGTATTTT. Protein: CASSPPGQKSDTQYF.

There are a few counts of this clone. The chain links TRBV5-1 to TRBJ1-5; D unresolved. The length of the CDR3 is 15 residues. Germline V gene data show CDR1 as SGHRS and CDR2 as YFSETQ. Between the trimmed V and J ends, which lost 5 bases and 0 bases, there was a span of 12 bases. The CDR3 region is CASRPNVNSNQPQHF. CDR3 coding DNA: TGCGCCAGCAGGCCTAATGTTAATAGCAATCAGCCCCAGCATTTT.

This chain links TRBV27 with TRBJ1-6; the match to TRBD1 covers 8 bases. CDR3 length: 14 residues. In germline, CDR1 is MNHEY, CDR2 SMNVEV (reference sequence). The J segment lost 7 bases and the V segment lost 6 bases, leaving 5 bases of the junction unmatched. CDR3 region: CASSPGTGNSPLHF. DNA for the CDR3: TGTGCCAGCAGCCCCGGGACAGGCAATTCACCCCTCCACTTT.